The clone carrying this T cell receptor beta chain was detected once. The antigen is undetermined. The data originate from a study of T cells in Graves' hyperthyroidism and ophthalmopathy. Study results and caveats: Progression to ophthalmopathy was predicted a median of 6.5 months early.

The junction had 7 bases not matched to a gene; V was cut back by 4 bases and J by 2 bases. The CDR3 length is 15 residues. Germline-derived CDR1 and CDR2 are SGDLS and YYNGEE. What was amplified from RNA transcripts were TCR beta CDR3 regions. First-round RT-PCR of the TCR CDR3 relied on the HTBI primer set. Via MiXCR, TCRdb re-called the multiplex PCR reads, giving one row per CDR3 protein. The sample consists of around 530,000 distinct CDR3 sequences, under 20% of them appearing once. The chain joins TRBV9 to TRBJ2-3; 7 bases fit TRBD1. The material sequenced was blood. This receptor was obtained from a woman under 30 with Graves' ophthalmopathy. CDR3 protein: CASSSGTVPTDTQYF. Written as DNA, the CDR3 is TGTGCCAGCAGCTCCGGGACAGTGCCCACAGATACGCAGTATTTT.